These 11 T cell receptor beta chains came from one sample sequenced in a study of shared clonotypes between healthy human individuals. The repertoire was sequenced with immunoSEQ multiplex PCR; TCRdb's copy has only in-frame clones and lacks some. This table has around 1.1 million clones, 77% appearing once. Sequencing was done on a sample of memory CD4+ T cells from PBMCs. As for subset: CD45RA-negative fraction. All receptors derive from a man aged 18 to 30 in good health. Some clones in this sample may be carry-over from other donors' samples.

The chain joins TRBV19 to TRBJ1-4; 9 positions agree with TRBD1. The CDR3 contains 14 residues. V dropped 7 bases and J dropped 10; count of bases not matched to a gene: 10. Per the germline V gene, CDR1 is LNHDA and CDR2 is SQIVND (reference sequence). CDR3: CASTSGQGRVKLFF. The CDR3 bases are TGTGCCAGTACCTCCGGACAGGGGAGAGTAAAACTGTTTTTT.

The chain carries TRBV5-4 and TRBJ2-1; possible D gene TRBD2, 5 bases. The CDR3 consists of 16 residues. Germline CDR1 and CDR2: SGHNT and YYREEE (reference sequence). V was shortened by 1 base and J by 5 bases, with 16 bases between the two germline ends. The CDR3 is CASSLLRAGFDNEQFF. In DNA, the CDR3 is TGTGCCAGCAGCTTGTTGCGGGCTGGGTTTGACAATGAGCAGTTCTTC. Looking up the rest from reference TRBV5-4 and TRBJ2-1 gives the full variable domain: ETGVTQSPTHLIKTRGQQVTLRCSSQSGHNTVSWYQQALGQGPQFIFQYYREEENGRGNFPPRFSGLQFPNYSSELNVNALELDDSALYLCASSLLRAGFDNEQFFGPGTRLTVL.

V gene TRBV7-3 combines with J gene TRBJ2-1; 14 nucleotides match TRBD2. V was pared by 5 bases and J by 6 bases, with 3 bases of the junction left unmatched. There are 15 residues in the CDR3. Germline CDR1 reads SGHTA; CDR2 reads FQGTGA. The CDR3 DNA follows: TGTGCCAGCAGCCCTGGGACTAGCGGGAGCAATGAGCAGTTCTTC. It specifies CASSPGTSGSNEQFF.

This clone was seen only once. V is TRBV27 and J is TRBJ2-1; D is undetermined. The ends were cut back, 6 bases at V and 4 bases at J, with 4 bases in the middle. The germline CDR1 and CDR2 sequences are MNHEY and SMNVEV (reference sequence). The CDR3 contains 11 residues. CDR3 in DNA: TGTGCCAGCAGGCTTTACAATGAGCAGTTCTTC. Translated: CASRLYNEQFF.

This clone has only one observation. The chain recombines TRBV11-2 with TRBJ2-7; TRBD1 agrees at 12 bases. Unmatched junction bases numbered 8, after V lost 6 bases and J lost 2 bases. The CDR3 extends over 16 amino acids. From germline, CDR1 is SGHAT and CDR2 FQNNGV. The CDR3 sequence is CASRGIRDRGPYEQYF. In DNA form, the CDR3 reads TGTGCCAGCAGAGGGATCCGGGACAGGGGGCCCTACGAGCAGTACTTC. Using reference TRBV11-2 and TRBJ2-7 for the parts outside the CDR3, the full variable domain is EAGVAQSPRYKIIEKRQSVAFWCNPISGHATLYWYQQILGQGPKLLIQFQNNGVVDDSQLPKDRFSAERLKGVDSTLKIQPAKLEDSAVYLCASRGIRDRGPYEQYFGPGTRLTVT.

The genes are TRBV5-1 and TRBJ1-2, with 7 bases that match TRBD1. J lost 4 bases, V lost 4 bases, and 7 bases had no gene match. CDR3 length: 14 residues. Per the germline V gene, CDR1 is SGHRS and CDR2 is YFSETQ. In nucleotides, the CDR3 is TGCGCCAGCAGCCTACCGGGACAGAGCTATGGCTACACCTTC. Its translation: CASSLPGQSYGYTF.

The rearrangement joins TRBV19 to TRBJ1-1; D call uncertain. V shed 5 bases and J shed 1 base, with 8 bases lying between them. Germline assignment: CDR1 LNHDA and CDR2 SQIVND (reference sequence). The CDR3 has 13 residues. CDR3 sequence: CASSPGRNTEAFF. The CDR3 DNA is TGTGCCAGTAGTCCCGGCAGGAACACTGAAGCTTTCTTT.

This clone was counted a few times. The V gene is TRBV5-1, the J gene TRBJ1-2, with D unclear. Germline loops: CDR1 SGHRS, CDR2 YFSETQ. The V end was cut by 1 base, the J end by 0 bases, with 7 bases between. CDR3 length: 14 residues. The chain's CDR3 is CASSLLGANYGYTF. The CDR3 DNA reads TGCGCCAGCAGCTTGTTAGGCGCTAACTATGGCTACACCTTC.

This chain joins TRBV18 and TRBJ2-2; perhaps TRBD1 as D (6 bases). Germline V gene lookup returns CDR1 KGHSH and CDR2 LQKENI. The CDR3 is 15 amino acids. V was shortened by 6 bases and J by 1 base, with 12 bases between the two germline ends. This chain's CDR3 is CASSPTTGNTGELFF. In DNA, the CDR3 is TGTGCCAGCTCTCCAACGACAGGGAACACCGGGGAGCTGTTTTTT.

This rearrangement joins TRBV30 to TRBJ2-1, with D possibly matching TRBD2 (6 bases). This CDR3 region has 14 residues. CDR1 and CDR2 from the germline V gene are GTSNPN and SVGIG (reference sequence). V was clipped by 5 bases and J by 1 base, with 12 bases between them. Here the CDR3 DNA reads TGTGCCTGGTGTCGGAGGGTATCCTACAATGAGCAGTTCTTC. This translates into CAWCRRVSYNEQFF.

Comment on this clone: The same CDR3 arises from other DNA sequences in this sample as well. The chain uses TRBV28 and TRBJ2-6; TRBD1 matches at 9 bases. From germline, CDR1 is MDHEN and CDR2 SYDVKM. Trimming cost V 5 bases and J 2 bases; bases outside gene matches: 1. This CDR3 contains 15 residues. Written as DNA, the CDR3 is TGTGCCAGCAGTAGGACAGGGGCTGGGGCCAACGTCCTGACTTTC. It translates to CASSRTGAGANVLTF.